This passage covers 13 T cell receptor beta chains from one sample sequenced in a study of T cells after yellow fever vaccination. A single record per CDR3 protein comes from TCRdb applying MiXCR to the 5' RACE reads. The repertoire holds about 370,000 distinct CDR3 sequences, 11% seen once, with less than 20% in the top ten. The sequenced sample was PBMCs, obtained on the day of the first yellow fever vaccination. The source is a young man who received the YFV17D yellow fever vaccine.

In its sample, this clonotype was seen a few times. CDR3 residues: CASSAAGGQLHTEAFF. CDR3 nucleotides: TGTGCCAGCAGCGCTGCCGGAGGCCAATTGCACACTGAAGCTTTCTTT. This chain uses TRBV7-2 with TRBJ1-1; no firm D call. The CDR3 spans 16 residues. Trimming cost V 5 bases and J 3 bases, with 19 bases left between them. The V gene's germline CDR1 is SGHTA and CDR2 FQGNSA.

This clonotype has more than one count but fewer than ten. V is TRBV6-1 and J is TRBJ2-1; D may be TRBD2 (6 bases). This CDR3 has 15 residues. Trimming removed 7 bases at V and 1 base at J, with 14 bases between. CDR1 MNHNS and CDR2 SASEGT come from the germline V gene. The CDR3 reads CASMARDSSYNEQFF. The CDR3, as DNA: TGTGCCAGCATGGCCCGGGACTCGTCCTACAATGAGCAGTTCTTC.

The chain employs TRBV20-1 and TRBJ2-5; 14 bases are shared with TRBD2. The trim removed 6 bases at V and 3 bases at J, leaving 15 bases unmatched. Germline CDR1 reads DFQATT; CDR2 reads SNEGSKA (reference sequence). This CDR3 is built from 18 residues. The CDR3 region is CSATATSGGAGLEETQYF. The CDR3 nucleotides are TGCAGTGCGACAGCGACTAGCGGGGGGGCGGGATTAGAAGAGACCCAGTACTTC.

This clonotype appeared a few times. The rearrangement links TRBV6-1 to TRBJ2-2, with TRBD2 matching over 10 bases. V shed 5 bases and J 7 bases; nucleotides not matched to a gene: 16. The CDR3 extends over 18 amino acids. Per germline, CDR1 MNHNS and CDR2 SASEGT. The CDR3 region has the DNA TGTGCCAGCAGTACGTTCCCGGGACTAGCGAATAGTATCGGGGAGCTGTTTTTT. Its translation: CASSTFPGLANSIGELFF.

This chain joins TRBV18 and TRBJ1-3; D remains ambiguous. The CDR3 contains 14 residues. Germline CDR1 and CDR2: KGHSH and LQKENI. Deletions cut 6 bases from V and 0 bases from J, with 9 bases between. CDR3 nucleotides: TGTGCCAGCTCCGGGTTTCTCTCTGGAAACACCATATATTTT. Its protein is CASSGFLSGNTIYF.

The chain joins TRBV3-1 to TRBJ2-3; D uncertain. Trimming pared 1 base from V and 4 bases from J, leaving 3 bases between. The CDR3 extends over 12 amino acids. CDR1 is LGHDT and CDR2 is YNNKEL in the germline V gene (reference sequence). The CDR3 sequence is CASSQGPDTQYF. The CDR3, as DNA: TGTGCCAGCAGCCAAGGCCCAGATACGCAGTATTTT.

The chain joins TRBV10-3 to TRBJ1-2, with D perhaps TRBD1 (6 bases). Germline assignment: CDR1 ENHRY and CDR2 SYGVKD. V lost 3 bases and J 4 bases, leaving 15 bases between the germline ends. The CDR3 loop spans 15 amino acids. CDR3 region: CAISDGPGHLYGYTF. For the CDR3, the DNA is TGTGCCATCAGTGACGGGCCGGGACACCTCTATGGCTACACCTTC.

This sequence joins TRBV5-1 and TRBJ2-5; 13 bases map to TRBD2. The CDR3 extends over 16 amino acids. The germline CDR1 and CDR2 sequences are SGHRS and YFSETQ. V gave up 2 bases and J gave up 4 bases; unmatched junction bases: 5. CDR3 sequence reads: CASSLWTSGGGETQYF. In DNA, the CDR3 is TGCGCCAGCAGCTTATGGACTAGCGGGGGTGGAGAGACCCAGTACTTC.

Notes on this clonotype: The junction departs from germline at one end; a sequencing error may be responsible. This chain connects TRBV4-1 to TRBJ1-6; tentative D call: TRBD1 (5 bases). The CDR3 is made up of 15 amino acids. Germline V gives CDR1 MGHRA, CDR2 YSYEKL. CDR3 coding DNA: TGCGCCAGCAGCCGAACCTCGGGGGAAGGTTCACCCCTCCCCTTT. This translates into CASSRTSGEGSPLPF.

The chain combines TRBV7-2 with TRBJ1-1; weak D call: TRBD1 (5 bases). Trimming cost V 1 base and J 3 bases, with 9 bases left between them. This CDR3 contains 14 residues. Germline CDR1 reads SGHTA; CDR2 reads FQGNSA. The CDR3 DNA reads as TGTGCCAGCAGCTTAGTTCAGGGCTACACTGAAGCTTTCTTT. The encoded protein is CASSLVQGYTEAFF.

This CDR3 reads CASRTRQETQYF. The CDR3 DNA reads as TGTGCCAGCAGGACCCGACAAGAGACCCAGTACTTC. The chain combines TRBV27 with TRBJ2-5; D is unclear. The CDR3 sequence is 12 residues long. The germline V and J ends were trimmed by 6 bases and 2 bases, with 7 bases remaining between them. Germline CDR1 and CDR2: MNHEY and SMNVEV (reference sequence).

This clonotype came up a few times. The V gene is TRBV6-5, the J gene TRBJ1-6; 8 positions match TRBD1. V lost 4 bases and J lost 7; bases outside the gene matches: 6. Germline assignment: CDR1 MNHEY and CDR2 SVGAGI. This CDR3 contains 15 residues. As DNA, the CDR3 is TGTGCCAGCAGTTTCGGACAGGGTCTAAATTCACCCCTCCACTTT. This sequence encodes CASSFGQGLNSPLHF.

This clonotype was counted ten times or more. V usage is TRBV3-1 and J usage is TRBJ2-1; D ambiguous. V lost 1 base, J lost 9 bases, and 4 bases lay in between. This CDR3 spans 11 amino acids. CDR1 is LGHDT, CDR2 YNNKEL, per germline (reference sequence). Here the CDR3 DNA reads TGTGCCAGCAGCCAAGTGGCTGAGCAGTTCTTC. Protein product: CASSQVAEQFF.